The clone carrying this T cell receptor beta chain was counted only a few times. The antigen is not known. The sample is drawn from a study of STAT5B mutations in CD4+ large granular lymphocyte leukemia. Notes on the study in general: Patient CD4-sorted repertoires looked more clonal than healthy CD4+ repertoires, even without putative leukemic clones.

The survey-level immunoSEQ assay was used. Original handling: Lowest detectable productive clonotype frequency was 2.59 x 10-5. Produced via immunoSEQ multiplex PCR; TCRdb's table is partial and in-frame only. That table furnishes V, J and clone size, whereas the DNA furnished D and trimming. The sample has 48,000 or so clones, roughly three quarters seen once. Sequenced sample: CD4+ T cells from blood buffy coats. The sequence derives from a human donor in good health.

CDR3 sequence (DNA): TGTGCCAGCAGTGAATTGTTAGGCTACACCTTC. It is translated as CASSELLGYTF. The V gene is TRBV2, the J gene TRBJ1-2; D is unresolved. CDR1 and CDR2 from the germline V gene are SNHLY and FYNNEI. This CDR3 is 11 amino acids long. The V and J ends lost 2 bases and 8 bases respectively, with 6 bases between them. Filled out from reference TRBV2 and TRBJ1-2, the complete variable domain reads EPEVTQTPSHQVTQMGQEVILRCVPISNHLYFYWYRQILGQKVEFLVSFYNNEISEKSEIFDDQFSVERPDGSNFTLKIRSTKLEDSAMYFCASSELLGYTFGSGTRLTVV.